A single sample gave rise to the 9 T cell receptor beta chains below, sequenced in a study of blood T cell repertoires in COVID-19. TCRdb keeps only in-frame clones here, not all; method: immunoSEQ multiplex PCR. Among about 270,000 clones listed, 85% to 90% were seen once. Sequences were obtained from PBMCs or T cells enriched from blood (not recorded which). These receptors were collected from an older woman in a cohort exposed to, infected with or recovered from COVID-19 (not recorded which).

This sequence joins TRBV6-1 and TRBJ2-7, with 11 positions matching TRBD2. This CDR3 is 18 amino acids long. Germline trimming cut 2 bases from V and 0 bases from J; bases unmatched to any gene: 9. Looked up from germline, CDR1 is MNHNS and CDR2 is SASEGT. CDR3 sequence: CASSEISPTSGNSYEQYF. CDR3 nucleotides: TGTGCCAGCAGTGAAATTTCCCCGACTAGCGGGAACTCCTACGAGCAGTACTTC.

Written as DNA, the CDR3 is TGTGCCAGCAGCCAAGACCCTAGCGGGAGTGGTACGCAGTATTTT. The encoded protein is CASSQDPSGSGTQYF. The rearrangement joins TRBV3-1 (or the pseudogene TRBV3-2) to TRBJ2-3; TRBD2 matches 10 bases. CDR1 and CDR2 from the germline V gene are LGHDT and YNNKEL (reference sequence). The J segment lost 8 bases and the V segment lost 0 bases, leaving 5 bases of the junction unmatched. The CDR3 sequence is 15 residues long.

V is TRBV28 and J is TRBJ1-2; 9 nucleotides agree with TRBD1. In germline, CDR1 is MDHEN, CDR2 SYDVKM. V gave up 6 bases and J gave up 6 bases; unmatched junction bases: 5. The CDR3 sequence is 13 residues long. DNA of the CDR3: TGTGCCAGCAGACGGGACAGGGCCCATGGCTACACCTTC. Translating gives CASRRDRAHGYTF.

The chain couples TRBV28 to TRBJ1-4; 10 bases align to TRBD1. Looked up from germline, CDR1 is MDHEN and CDR2 is SYDVKM. The CDR3 totals 13 residues. V lost 11 bases and J lost 6; bases outside the gene matches: 6. The chain's CDR3 is CASRTGGYEKLFF. CDR3 DNA: TGTGCCTCCCGGACAGGGGGGTATGAAAAACTGTTTTTT.

This clone showed up just a few times. The rearrangement uses TRBV5-4 and TRBJ2-5, with 7 bases fitting TRBD2. J gave up 6 bases and V 4 bases, and 9 bases lay outside the gene matches. CDR3 size: 14 residues. The V gene's germline CDR1 is SGHNT and CDR2 YYREEE (reference sequence). CDR3 loop: CASSPTHGRKTQYF. DNA for the CDR3: TGTGCCAGCAGCCCGACCCACGGGAGGAAGACCCAGTACTTC.

This chain connects TRBV5-1 to TRBJ2-7; 14 nucleotides align to TRBD2. The V segment lost 4 bases and the J segment 5 bases; nucleotides outside the gene matches: 17. Looked up from germline, CDR1 is SGHRS and CDR2 is YFSETQ. CDR3 length: 19 amino acids. The chain's CDR3 is CASSPWWGGTSGRKNEQYF. DNA of the CDR3: TGCGCCAGCAGCCCTTGGTGGGGGGGGACTAGCGGGAGAAAGAACGAGCAGTACTTC.

The rearrangement joins TRBV5-4 to TRBJ1-1, with 8 bases identical to TRBD1. The CDR3 runs to 15 residues. V dropped 4 bases and J dropped 6; count of bases not matched to a gene: 11. CDR1 is SGHNT, CDR2 YYREEE, per germline (reference sequence). The CDR3 DNA reads as TGTGCCAGCAGCCAACCGGGACAGGAAATGTCTGAAGCTTTCTTT. This encodes CASSQPGQEMSEAFF.

This rearrangement joins TRBV2 to TRBJ1-1; 7 bases match TRBD1. The CDR3 runs 13 residues. CDR1 is SNHLY, CDR2 FYNNEI, per germline. The J segment lost 1 base and the V segment lost 10 bases, leaving 6 bases of the junction unmatched. The CDR3 sequence: CAKSGQRNTEAFF. In nucleotides, the CDR3 is TGTGCCAAGTCGGGACAGCGGAACACTGAAGCTTTCTTT.

This sequence joins TRBV12-5 and TRBJ2-7; TRBD2 agrees at 8 bases. CDR3 length: 16 amino acids. With V trimmed by 7 bases and J by 3 bases, 14 bases remained unmatched. Per the germline V gene, CDR1 is LGHNT and CDR2 is FRNRAP. The CDR3 DNA sequence: TGTGCTAGTGTCCCCCCCCCGCCAGCGGGAGACTACGAGCAGTACTTC. Translated, it gives CASVPPPPAGDYEQYF.